Each of the 11 T cell receptor beta chains below was sequenced from the same sample in a study of T cell responses to AZD1222 COVID-19 vaccine. Libraries were prepared by immunoSEQ multiplex PCR; TCRdb keeps only in-frame clonotypes and omits some of them. The sample holds 150,000 to 200,000 clones, 75% to 90% seen once. The material sequenced was peripheral blood, taken on day 0 of AZD1222 vaccination. Receptors were obtained from an adult in good health.

This clone has just one count. The chain recombines TRBV6-5 with TRBJ1-6; the D gene is possibly TRBD1 (5 bases). Germline CDR1 reads MNHEY; CDR2 reads SVGAGI. The CDR3 is made up of 14 amino acids. V was cut by 4 bases and J by 5 bases, with 9 bases left in between. CDR3 in amino acids: CASSFQGNNSPLHF. The CDR3 nucleotides read TGTGCCAGCAGTTTTCAGGGCAATAATTCACCCCTCCACTTT.

V and J are TRBV27 and TRBJ1-2; 9 nucleotides line up with TRBD1. Trimming took 2 bases from V and 5 from J; bases not matched to a gene: 15. The length of the CDR3 is 18 residues. Germline-derived CDR1 and CDR2 are MNHEY and SMNVEV (reference sequence). CDR3 residues: CASSLIRPTGTGNYGYTF. The CDR3 DNA reads TGTGCCAGCAGTTTAATTCGGCCCACCGGGACAGGGAATTATGGCTACACCTTC.

J is TRBJ1-2 and V is TRBV6-2 or TRBV6-3; D is uncertain. The CDR3 consists of 12 residues. The germline CDR1 and CDR2 sequences are MNHEY and SVGEGT. The V and J ends lost 5 bases and 3 bases respectively, with 7 bases between them. In DNA, the CDR3 is TGTGCCAGCAGTCCCCAGGACTATGGCTACACCTTC. Translated, it gives CASSPQDYGYTF.

The chain links TRBV6-5 to TRBJ2-3, with D perhaps matching TRBD2 (6 bases). CDR1 MNHEY and CDR2 SVGAGI come from the germline V gene. CDR3 length equals 14 residues. The V end was cut by 2 bases, the J end by 3 bases, with 9 bases between. DNA of the CDR3: TGTGCCAGCAGTTACGGGACTCCGACAGATACGCAGTATTTT. Encoded protein: CASSYGTPTDTQYF.

This clone was observed a few times. The rearrangement links TRBV5-1 to TRBJ1-2; maybe TRBD1 (5 bases). Germline lookup yields CDR1 SGHRS and CDR2 YFSETQ. The V gene lost 0 bases and the J gene lost 9 bases, with 12 bases spanning the gap. The CDR3 is 13 residues long. The CDR3 nucleotides read TGCGCCAGCAGCTTGGCCGATGGGGACCGCTACACCTTC. Amino acids: CASSLADGDRYTF.

The chain couples TRBV7-9 to TRBJ1-5; 8 bases line up with TRBD1. J was trimmed by 7 bases and V by 3 bases; bases with no gene match: 2. CDR3 length: 13 residues. Germline CDR1 reads SEHNR; CDR2 reads FQNEAQ (reference sequence). CDR3 DNA: TGTGCCAGCAGCTTGACAGGGGAACAGCCCCAGCATTTT. Its protein product is CASSLTGEQPQHF.

The V call is TRBV30, the J call TRBJ2-2, with 8 bases lining up with TRBD1. V lost 2 bases, J lost 10 bases, and 12 bases stayed unmatched. From germline, CDR1 is GTSNPN and CDR2 SVGIG (reference sequence). The CDR3 runs 15 residues. The CDR3 loop reads CAWSRFRQGQAELFF. CDR3 DNA sequence: TGTGCCTGGAGTCGCTTTCGACAGGGGCAAGCGGAGCTGTTTTTT. The variable domain in full, with the rest retrieved from reference TRBV30 and TRBJ2-2, is SQTIHQWPATLVQPVGSPLSLECTVEGTSNPNLYWYRQAAGRGLQLLFYSVGIGQISSEVPQNLSASRPQDRQFILSSKKLLLSDSGFYLCAWSRFRQGQAELFFGEGSRLTVL.

This chain joins TRBV5-4 and TRBJ2-3; 11 nucleotides agree with TRBD2. This CDR3 is 15 amino acids long. The germline gives CDR1 SGHNT, CDR2 YYREEE (reference sequence). V lost 3 bases to trimming and J lost 5 bases; unmatched junction nucleotides: 5. CDR3 DNA sequence: TGTGCCAGCAGCTCAGTCCTAGCGGGGGGAGATACGCAGTATTTT. This encodes CASSSVLAGGDTQYF. The full variable domain, its missing parts supplied by reference TRBV5-4 and TRBJ2-3, is ETGVTQSPTHLIKTRGQQVTLRCSSQSGHNTVSWYQQALGQGPQFIFQYYREEENGRGNFPPRFSGLQFPNYSSELNVNALELDDSALYLCASSSVLAGGDTQYFGPGTRLTVL.

The rearrangement joins TRBV14 to TRBJ2-2; D remains ambiguous. Germline V gives CDR1 SGHDN, CDR2 FVKESK. CDR3 size: 15 residues. Trimming left V 1 base short and J 3 bases short, with 9 bases between. CDR3 amino acids: CASSQGQPYTGELFF. The CDR3 nucleotides are TGTGCCAGCAGCCAAGGACAACCATACACCGGGGAGCTGTTTTTT.

The J gene is TRBJ2-7, the V gene TRBV14; D not resolved. The germline V gene encodes CDR1 SGHDN and CDR2 FVKESK. The CDR3 spans 15 residues. V lost 1 base to trimming and J lost 0 bases, with 10 bases between them. The CDR3 here is CASSQVNLHSYEQYF. DNA of the CDR3: TGTGCCAGCAGCCAAGTAAACCTGCACTCCTACGAGCAGTACTTC.

The chain employs TRBV28 and TRBJ1-2; possibly TRBD1 for D (6 bases). The V and J ends lost 4 bases and 8 bases respectively, with 11 bases between them. The length of the CDR3 is 12 residues. In germline, CDR1 is MDHEN, CDR2 SYDVKM. The CDR3 coding sequence is TGTGCCAGCAGTTCAGGGGCACGAGGCTACACCTTC. Translation: CASSSGARGYTF.